These 17 T cell receptor beta chains were all obtained from the same sample, sequenced in a study of Graves' ophthalmopathy and Graves' hyperthyroidism. The TCR beta CDR3 regions underwent amplification from RNA transcripts. Second-round multiplex PCR came after a first-round RT-PCR that employed HTBI primers. TCRdb ran MiXCR on the multiplex PCR reads and lists one entry per CDR3 protein. The table lists approximately 380,000 distinct CDR3 sequences, around 21% of them singletons. Sequenced sample: peripheral blood. Receptor source: a woman younger than 35 with stable Graves' hyperthyroidism.

V gene TRBV20-1 combines with J gene TRBJ2-2, with D perhaps being TRBD1 or TRBD2 (5 bases each). This CDR3 has 14 amino acids. The germline CDR1 and CDR2 sequences are DFQATT and SNEGSKA (reference sequence). V was pared by 5 bases and J by 4 bases, with 14 bases between. This chain's CDR3 is CSAGPGRLTGELFF. CDR3 nucleotide sequence: TGCAGTGCTGGCCCGGGACGGCTCACCGGGGAGCTGTTTTTT.

CDR3 sequence: CASSIDRTGGYTF. The CDR3 DNA reads TGTGCCAGTAGTATAGACAGGACAGGAGGCTACACCTTC. The V and J genes are TRBV19 and TRBJ1-2; 7 positions match TRBD1. V shed 0 bases, J shed 8 bases, and the junction held 3 bases outside the gene matches. The CDR3 runs 13 residues. Per germline, CDR1 LNHDA and CDR2 SQIVND (reference sequence).

This clonotype showed up many times. The chain employs TRBV10-3 and TRBJ1-5; 9 bases are shared with TRBD1. The CDR3 extends over 12 amino acids. In germline, CDR1 is ENHRY, CDR2 SYGVKD. Losses at the gene ends were 6 bases for V and 7 bases for J; bases not matched to a gene: 1. The CDR3 loop is CAIRDRGQPQHF. CDR3 in DNA: TGTGCCATCAGGGACAGGGGACAGCCCCAGCATTTT.

This clonotype showed up many times. This chain links TRBV2 with TRBJ2-7; 8 bases align to TRBD2. Germline CDR1 reads SNHLY; CDR2 reads FYNNEI. The CDR3 loop spans 14 amino acids. With V trimmed by 3 bases and J by 2 bases, 3 bases remained unmatched. The CDR3 sequence is CASSDGRGAYEQYF. For the CDR3, the DNA is TGTGCCAGCAGTGATGGGCGGGGGGCCTACGAGCAGTACTTC. The full variable domain, its missing parts supplied by reference TRBV2 and TRBJ2-7, is EPEVTQTPSHQVTQMGQEVILRCVPISNHLYFYWYRQILGQKVEFLVSFYNNEISEKSEIFDDQFSVERPDGSNFTLKIRSTKLEDSAMYFCASSDGRGAYEQYFGPGTRLTVT.

This clonotype was seen at least ten times. The J gene is TRBJ1-1, the V gene TRBV15; D gene uncertain. Germline V gene lookup returns CDR1 LNHNV and CDR2 YYDKDF (reference sequence). CDR3 length equals 16 residues. V was clipped by 0 bases and J by 0 bases, with 11 bases between them. CDR3 protein: CATSRDTAGMNTEAFF. Here the CDR3 DNA reads TGTGCCACCAGCAGAGACACAGCCGGAATGAACACTGAAGCTTTCTTT. Together with reference TRBV15 and TRBJ1-1, the CDR3 gives the full variable domain: DAMVIQNPRYQVTQFGKPVTLSCSQTLNHNVMYWYQQKSSQAPKLLFHYYDKDFNNEADTPDNFQSRRPNTSFCFLDIRSPGLGDTAMYLCATSRDTAGMNTEAFFGQGTRLTVV.

This clonotype was seen ten or more times. The chain links TRBV12-3 or TRBV12-4 to TRBJ2-7, with TRBD2 matching over 7 bases. CDR3 length: 15 amino acids. After removal of 5 bases from V and 5 bases from J, the junction contained 12 bases not matched to a gene. CDR3 residues: CASSPLGGGPHEQYF. As DNA, the CDR3 is TGTGCCAGCAGTCCCCTCGGGGGAGGGCCGCACGAGCAGTACTTC.

There are many counts of this clonotype. The chain joins TRBV20-1 to TRBJ1-6; no firm D call. Germline lookup yields CDR1 DFQATT and CDR2 SNEGSKA (reference sequence). The CDR3 is 16 residues long. The ends were cut back, 0 bases at V and 3 bases at J, with 12 bases in the middle. The CDR3 DNA follows: TGCAGTGCTAGAGATGATACAATCGGCTATAATTCACCCCTCCACTTT. Translating gives CSARDDTIGYNSPLHF.

This clonotype appeared many times. CDR3: CASSQYIQETQYF. In nucleotides, the CDR3 is TGTGCCAGCAGCCAGTACATCCAAGAGACCCAGTACTTC. The genes are TRBV7-3 and TRBJ2-5; D call uncertain. The CDR3 is made up of 13 amino acids. V was clipped by 5 bases and J by 1 base, with 8 bases between them. Germline lookup yields CDR1 SGHTA and CDR2 FQGTGA.

The genes are TRBV20-1 and TRBJ2-2; no clear D. The V gene lost 3 bases and the J gene lost 5 bases, with 10 bases spanning the gap. Germline CDR1 DFQATT, CDR2 SNEGSKA (reference sequence). There are 13 residues in the CDR3. DNA for the CDR3: TGCAGTGCTAGTTCTCATCGGACCGGGGAGCTGTTTTTT. Its protein is CSASSHRTGELFF.

This clonotype appeared many times. The chain recombines TRBV24-1 with TRBJ1-2; 8 bases line up with TRBD1. Germline-derived CDR1 and CDR2 are KGHDR and SFDVKD. V lost 2 bases to trimming and J lost 4 bases; unmatched junction nucleotides: 2. The CDR3 is 14 amino acids. The CDR3 nucleotides are TGTGCCACCAGTGATTCGGGACAGGTCTATGGCTACACCTTC. Translated, it gives CATSDSGQVYGYTF.

The rearrangement links TRBV13 to TRBJ2-4; 11 nucleotides match TRBD2. The J call is in doubt because the DNA end fits TRBJ2-1 better. The CDR3 is 15 residues long. Germline V CDR1 and CDR2: PRHDT, FYEKMQ (reference sequence). The CDR3 protein is CASSPSSGGYNEQFF. CDR3 nucleotides: TGTGCCAGCAGCCCTTCTAGCGGGGGGTACAATGAGCAGTTCTTC.

This clonotype was seen at least ten times. The CDR3 coding sequence is TGTGCCATCAGTGAGTCGAACAGGCCGAGGACCGGGGAGCTGTTTTTT. This encodes CAISESNRPRTGELFF. The chain couples TRBV10-3 to TRBJ2-2; a weak D match, TRBD1 (5 bases). Trimming removed 0 bases from V and 5 bases from J, with 13 bases in between. The CDR3 has 16 amino acids. Germline V lookup: CDR1 ENHRY, CDR2 SYGVKD.

The CDR3 loop reads CASGPNLGNSPLHF. The CDR3 coding sequence is TGTGCCAGCGGACCGAACCTTGGTAATTCACCCCTCCACTTT. V is TRBV12-3 or TRBV12-4 and J is TRBJ1-6; D is uncertain. V lost 8 bases and J 6 bases, leaving 14 bases between the germline ends. The CDR3 runs to 14 residues.

This clonotype was observed at least ten times. This chain connects TRBV10-3 to TRBJ2-7; TRBD1 matches at 8 bases. V dropped 0 bases and J dropped 6; count of bases not matched to a gene: 10. CDR1 and CDR2 (germline): ENHRY, SYGVKD. CDR3 length equals 16 residues. The CDR3: CAISESWTGLFGEQYF. The CDR3 nucleotides are TGTGCCATCAGTGAGTCGTGGACAGGGTTGTTTGGCGAGCAGTACTTC.

This chain connects TRBV20-1 to TRBJ1-2; no firm D call. The germline CDR1 and CDR2 sequences are DFQATT and SNEGSKA (reference sequence). This CDR3 has 13 residues. V lost 0 bases and J 1 base, leaving 6 bases between the germline ends. The CDR3, as DNA: TGCAGTGCTAGAGAAGAGATTAACTATGGCTACACCTTC. Translated: CSAREEINYGYTF.

This clonotype was observed many times. This sequence joins TRBV5-6 and TRBJ2-7, with TRBD2 as a possible D gene (6 bases). Germline V lookup: CDR1 SGHDT, CDR2 YYEEEE. The ends were cut back, 0 bases at V and 3 bases at J, with 19 bases in the middle. There are 17 residues in the CDR3. The CDR3 nucleotides read TGTGCCAGCAGCTTGGCGCTGTGGTCGGGAGTCCTCTACGAGCAGTACTTC. Translating it yields CASSLALWSGVLYEQYF.

At least ten counts were recorded for this clonotype. V gene TRBV10-3 combines with J gene TRBJ2-7, with 8 bases matching TRBD1. There are 15 residues in the CDR3. Trimming removed 4 bases from V and 1 base from J; junction bases left unmatched: 6. In germline, CDR1 is ENHRY, CDR2 SYGVKD. CDR3 nucleotide sequence: TGTGCCATCAGTGGCTACGACAGGGGATCCTACGAGCAGTACTTC. This codes for CAISGYDRGSYEQYF.